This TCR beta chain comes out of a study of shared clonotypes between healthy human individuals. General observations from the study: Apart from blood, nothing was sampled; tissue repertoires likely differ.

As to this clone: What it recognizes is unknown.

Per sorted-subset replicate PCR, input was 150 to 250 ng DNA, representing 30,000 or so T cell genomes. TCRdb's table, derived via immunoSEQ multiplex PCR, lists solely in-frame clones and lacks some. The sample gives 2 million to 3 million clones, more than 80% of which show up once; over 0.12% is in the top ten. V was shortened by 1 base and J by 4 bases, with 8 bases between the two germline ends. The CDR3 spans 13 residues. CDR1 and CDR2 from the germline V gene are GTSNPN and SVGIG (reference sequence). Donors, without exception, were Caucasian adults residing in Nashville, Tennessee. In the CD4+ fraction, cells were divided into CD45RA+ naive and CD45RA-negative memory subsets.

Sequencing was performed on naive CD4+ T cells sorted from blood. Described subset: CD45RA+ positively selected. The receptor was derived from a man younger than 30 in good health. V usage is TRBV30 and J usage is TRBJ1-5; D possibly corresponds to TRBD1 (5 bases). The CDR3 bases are TGTGCCTGGAGTGAGGGGAAGAATCAGCCCCAGCATTTT. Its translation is CAWSEGKNQPQHF.